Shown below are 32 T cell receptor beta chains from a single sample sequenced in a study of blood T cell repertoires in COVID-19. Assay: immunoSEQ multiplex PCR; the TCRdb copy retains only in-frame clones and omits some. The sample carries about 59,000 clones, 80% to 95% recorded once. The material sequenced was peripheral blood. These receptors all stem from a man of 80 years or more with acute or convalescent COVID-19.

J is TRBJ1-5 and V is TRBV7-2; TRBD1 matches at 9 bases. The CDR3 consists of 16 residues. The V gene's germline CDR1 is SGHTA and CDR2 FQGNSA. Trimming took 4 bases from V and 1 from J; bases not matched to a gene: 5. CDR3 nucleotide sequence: TGTGCCAGCAGCTCGGGACAGGGAGGGAGCAATCAGCCCCAGCATTTT. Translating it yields CASSSGQGGSNQPQHF.

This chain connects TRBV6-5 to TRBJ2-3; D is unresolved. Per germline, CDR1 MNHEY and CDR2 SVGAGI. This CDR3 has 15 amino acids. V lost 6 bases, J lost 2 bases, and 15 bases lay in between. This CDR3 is CASRSTIGSTDTQYF. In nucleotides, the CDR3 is TGTGCCAGCAGATCAACTATTGGATCCACAGATACGCAGTATTTT.

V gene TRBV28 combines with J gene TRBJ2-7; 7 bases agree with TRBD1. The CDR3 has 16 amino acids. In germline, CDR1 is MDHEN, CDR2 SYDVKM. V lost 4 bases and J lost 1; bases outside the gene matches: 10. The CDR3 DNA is TGTGCCAGCAGTTCCCCCGGACAGGCTGGATCCTACGAGCAGTACTTC. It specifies CASSSPGQAGSYEQYF.

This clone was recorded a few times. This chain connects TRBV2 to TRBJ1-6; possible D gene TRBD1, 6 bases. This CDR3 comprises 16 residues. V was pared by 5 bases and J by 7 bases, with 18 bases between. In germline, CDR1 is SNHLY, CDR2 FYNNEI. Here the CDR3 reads CASSLDSTKENSPLHF. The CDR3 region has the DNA TGTGCCAGCAGTCTGGACAGCACGAAGGAGAATTCACCCCTCCACTTT.

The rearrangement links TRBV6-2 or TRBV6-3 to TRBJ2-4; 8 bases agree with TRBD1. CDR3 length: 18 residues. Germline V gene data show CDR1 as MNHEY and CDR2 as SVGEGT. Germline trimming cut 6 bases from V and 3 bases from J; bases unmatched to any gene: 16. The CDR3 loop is CASSPSGDRGGDKNIQYF. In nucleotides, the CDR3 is TGTGCCAGCAGCCCTTCCGGCGACAGGGGAGGTGACAAAAACATTCAGTACTTC.

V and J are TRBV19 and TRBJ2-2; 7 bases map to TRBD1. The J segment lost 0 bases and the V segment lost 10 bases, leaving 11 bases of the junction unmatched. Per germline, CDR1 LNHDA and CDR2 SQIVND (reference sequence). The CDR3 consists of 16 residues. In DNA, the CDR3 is TGTGCCACTCAATCCCGGACAGGCGCGAACACCGGGGAGCTGTTTTTT. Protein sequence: CATQSRTGANTGELFF.

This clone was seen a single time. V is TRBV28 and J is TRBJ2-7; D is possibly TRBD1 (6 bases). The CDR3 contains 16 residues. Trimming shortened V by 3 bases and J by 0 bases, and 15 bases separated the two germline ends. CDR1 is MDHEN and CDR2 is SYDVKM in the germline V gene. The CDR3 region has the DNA TGTGCCAGCAGTTTGCCTACAGGGCCCAGCTCCTACGAGCAGTACTTC. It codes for CASSLPTGPSSYEQYF.

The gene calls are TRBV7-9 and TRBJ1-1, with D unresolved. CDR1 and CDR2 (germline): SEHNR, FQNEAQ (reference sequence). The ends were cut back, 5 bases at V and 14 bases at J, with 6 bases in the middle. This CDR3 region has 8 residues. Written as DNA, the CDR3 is TGTGCCAGCAGCCCACAATTCTTT. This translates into CASSPQFF.

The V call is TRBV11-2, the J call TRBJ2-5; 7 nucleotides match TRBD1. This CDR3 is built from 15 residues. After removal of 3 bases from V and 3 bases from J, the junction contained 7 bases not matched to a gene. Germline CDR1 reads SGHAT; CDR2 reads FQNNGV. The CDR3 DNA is TGTGCCAGCAGCTTGTACGACAGGGCGAAAGAGACCCAGTACTTC. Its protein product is CASSLYDRAKETQYF.

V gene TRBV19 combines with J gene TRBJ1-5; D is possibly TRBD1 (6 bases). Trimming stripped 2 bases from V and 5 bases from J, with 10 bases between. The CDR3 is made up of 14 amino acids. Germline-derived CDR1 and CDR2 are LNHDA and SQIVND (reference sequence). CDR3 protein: CASSIQGRDQPQHF. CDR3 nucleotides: TGTGCCAGTAGTATACAGGGGCGAGATCAGCCCCAGCATTTT.

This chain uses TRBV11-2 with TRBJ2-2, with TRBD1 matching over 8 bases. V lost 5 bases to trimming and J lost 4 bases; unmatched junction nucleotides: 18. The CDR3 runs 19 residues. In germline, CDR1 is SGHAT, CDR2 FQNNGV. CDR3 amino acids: CASSSRGRVSQGTTGELFF. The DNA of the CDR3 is TGTGCCAGCAGCAGCAGGGGGCGGGTATCCCAAGGGACCACCGGGGAGCTGTTTTTT.

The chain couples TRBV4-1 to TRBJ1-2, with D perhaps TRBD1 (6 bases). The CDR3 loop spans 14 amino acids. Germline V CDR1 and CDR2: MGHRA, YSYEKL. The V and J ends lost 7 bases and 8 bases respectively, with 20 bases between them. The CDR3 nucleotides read TGCGCCAGCAACCCTGGGGGCTTACTAAAAGGCTACACCTTC. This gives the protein CASNPGGLLKGYTF.

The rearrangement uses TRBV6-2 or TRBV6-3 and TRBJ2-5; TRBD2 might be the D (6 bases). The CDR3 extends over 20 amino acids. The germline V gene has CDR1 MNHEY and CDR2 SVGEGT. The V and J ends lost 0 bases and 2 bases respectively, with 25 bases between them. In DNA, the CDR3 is TGTGCCAGCAGTTACTCGAGTAGCGGTCGTCTGTTCCGGGTTCAAGAGACCCAGTACTTC. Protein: CASSYSSSGRLFRVQETQYF.

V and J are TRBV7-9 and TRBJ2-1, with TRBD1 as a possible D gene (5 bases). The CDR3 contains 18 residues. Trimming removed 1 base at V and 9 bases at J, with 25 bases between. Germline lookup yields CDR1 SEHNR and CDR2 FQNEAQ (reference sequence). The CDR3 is CASSLGTQGHTVPLEQFF. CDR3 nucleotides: TGTGCCAGCAGCTTAGGCACTCAGGGCCACACCGTTCCTCTTGAGCAGTTCTTC. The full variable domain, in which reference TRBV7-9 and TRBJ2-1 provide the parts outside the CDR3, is DTGVSQNPRHKITKRGQNVTFRCDPISEHNRLYWYRQTLGQGPEFLTYFQNEAQLEKSRLLSDRFSAERPKGSFSTLEIQRTEQGDSAMYLCASSLGTQGHTVPLEQFFGPGTRLTVL.

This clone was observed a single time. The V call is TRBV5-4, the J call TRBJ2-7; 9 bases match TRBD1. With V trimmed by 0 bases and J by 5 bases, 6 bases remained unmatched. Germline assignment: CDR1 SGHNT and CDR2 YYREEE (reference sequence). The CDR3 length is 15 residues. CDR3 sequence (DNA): TGTGCCAGCAGCTTGGCGGGACAGGGTAAAGACGAGCAGTACTTC. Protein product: CASSLAGQGKDEQYF.

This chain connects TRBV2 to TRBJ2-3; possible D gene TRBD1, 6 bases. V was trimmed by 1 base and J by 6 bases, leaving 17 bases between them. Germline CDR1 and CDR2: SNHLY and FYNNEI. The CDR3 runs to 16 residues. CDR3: CASSEVRGLSSDTQYF. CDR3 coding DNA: TGTGCCAGCAGTGAAGTGAGGGGGTTGAGTAGCGATACGCAGTATTTT. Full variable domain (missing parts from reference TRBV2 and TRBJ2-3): EPEVTQTPSHQVTQMGQEVILRCVPISNHLYFYWYRQILGQKVEFLVSFYNNEISEKSEIFDDQFSVERPDGSNFTLKIRSTKLEDSAMYFCASSEVRGLSSDTQYFGPGTRLTVL.

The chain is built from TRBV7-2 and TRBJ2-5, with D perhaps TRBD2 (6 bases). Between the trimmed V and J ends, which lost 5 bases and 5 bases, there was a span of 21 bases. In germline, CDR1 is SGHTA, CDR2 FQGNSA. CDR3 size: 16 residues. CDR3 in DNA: TGTGCCAGCAGCCGCAGCCTTCCGGGGGTTACGGAGACCCAGTACTTC. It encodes CASSRSLPGVTETQYF. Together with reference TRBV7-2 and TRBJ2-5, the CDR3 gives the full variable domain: GAGVSQSPSNKVTEKGKDVELRCDPISGHTALYWYRQSLGQGLEFLIYFQGNSAPDKSGLPSDRFSAERTGGSVSTLTIQRTQQEDSAVYLCASSRSLPGVTETQYFGPGTRLLVL.

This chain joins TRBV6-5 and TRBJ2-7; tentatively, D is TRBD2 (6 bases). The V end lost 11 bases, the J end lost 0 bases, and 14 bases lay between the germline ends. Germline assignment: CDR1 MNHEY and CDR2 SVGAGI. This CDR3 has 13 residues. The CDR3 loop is CAARGGDSYEQYF. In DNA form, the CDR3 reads TGTGCCGCACGCGGCGGGGACTCCTACGAGCAGTACTTC.

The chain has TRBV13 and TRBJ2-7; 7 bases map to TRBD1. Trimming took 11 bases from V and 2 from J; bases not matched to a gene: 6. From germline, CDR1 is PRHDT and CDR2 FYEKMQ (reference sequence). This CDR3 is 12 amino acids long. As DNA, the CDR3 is TGTGCCGGAAACAGGGGAACCTACGAGCAGTACTTC. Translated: CAGNRGTYEQYF.

The CDR3 DNA reads as TGTGCCACTACAGACAGGGTTTCTTACGAGCAGTACTTC. This encodes CATTDRVSYEQYF. The chain is built from TRBV19 and TRBJ2-7; 7 nucleotides align to TRBD1. V was pared by 10 bases and J by 4 bases, with 10 bases of the junction left unmatched. CDR3 length equals 13 residues. Looked up from germline, CDR1 is LNHDA and CDR2 is SQIVND (reference sequence).

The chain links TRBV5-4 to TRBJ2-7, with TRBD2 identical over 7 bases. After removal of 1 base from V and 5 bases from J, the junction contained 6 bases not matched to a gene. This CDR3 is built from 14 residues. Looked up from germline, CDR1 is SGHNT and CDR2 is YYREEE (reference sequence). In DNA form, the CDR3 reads TGTGCCAGCAGCTTGAAGGCGGGGGTGAACGAGCAGTACTTC. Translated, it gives CASSLKAGVNEQYF.

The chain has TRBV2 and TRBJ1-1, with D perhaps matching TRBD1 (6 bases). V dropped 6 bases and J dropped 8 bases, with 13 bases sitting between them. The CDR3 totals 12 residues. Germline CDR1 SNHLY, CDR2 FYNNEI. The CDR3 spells CASRPNTGEAFF. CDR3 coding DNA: TGTGCCAGCAGGCCTAATACAGGGGAAGCTTTCTTT.

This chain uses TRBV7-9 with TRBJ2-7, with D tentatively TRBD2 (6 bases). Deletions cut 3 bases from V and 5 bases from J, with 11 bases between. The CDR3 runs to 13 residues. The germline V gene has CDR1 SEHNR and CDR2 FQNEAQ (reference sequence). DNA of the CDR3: TGTGCCAGCAGCTTGGCGGGATGGGACGAGCAGTACTTC. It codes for CASSLAGWDEQYF.

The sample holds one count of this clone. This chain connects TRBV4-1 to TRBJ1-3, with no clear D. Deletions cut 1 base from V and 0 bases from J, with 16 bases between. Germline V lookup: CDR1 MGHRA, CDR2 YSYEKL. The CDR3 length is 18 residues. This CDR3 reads CASSQVRVVKISGNTIYF. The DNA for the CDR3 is TGCGCCAGCAGCCAAGTGAGGGTGGTAAAAATCTCTGGAAACACCATATATTTT.

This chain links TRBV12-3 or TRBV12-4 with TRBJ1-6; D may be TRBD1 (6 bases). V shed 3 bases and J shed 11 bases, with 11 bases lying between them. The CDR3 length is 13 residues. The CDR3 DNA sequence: TGTGCCAGCAGTTTGGGGGCCCACCCACCCCTCCACTTT. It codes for CASSLGAHPPLHF.

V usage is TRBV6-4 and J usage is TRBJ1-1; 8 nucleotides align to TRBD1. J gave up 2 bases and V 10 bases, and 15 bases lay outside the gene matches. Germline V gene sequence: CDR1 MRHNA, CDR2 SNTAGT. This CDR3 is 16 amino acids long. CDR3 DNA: TGTGCCATCCGATCTGGACAGGGTGGACATAACACTGAAGCTTTCTTT. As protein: CAIRSGQGGHNTEAFF.

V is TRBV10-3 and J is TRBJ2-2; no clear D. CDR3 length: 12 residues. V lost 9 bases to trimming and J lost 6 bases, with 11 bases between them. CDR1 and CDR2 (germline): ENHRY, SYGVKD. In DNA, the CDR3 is TGTGCCATTAACAGCTTTTCCGGGGAGCTGTTTTTT. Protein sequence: CAINSFSGELFF.

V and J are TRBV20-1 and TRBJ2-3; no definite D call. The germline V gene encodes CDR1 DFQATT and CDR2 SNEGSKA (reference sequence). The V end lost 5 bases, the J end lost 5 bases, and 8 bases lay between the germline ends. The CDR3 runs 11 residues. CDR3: CSAPRLDTQYF. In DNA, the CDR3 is TGCAGTGCTCCTCGTCTAGATACGCAGTATTTT.

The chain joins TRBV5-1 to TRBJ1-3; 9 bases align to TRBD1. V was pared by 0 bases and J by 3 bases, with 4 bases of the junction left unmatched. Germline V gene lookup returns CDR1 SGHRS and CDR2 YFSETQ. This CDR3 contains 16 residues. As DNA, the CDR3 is TGCGCCAGCAGCTTGGAAGGGACAGGGAATGGAAACACCATATATTTT. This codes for CASSLEGTGNGNTIYF.

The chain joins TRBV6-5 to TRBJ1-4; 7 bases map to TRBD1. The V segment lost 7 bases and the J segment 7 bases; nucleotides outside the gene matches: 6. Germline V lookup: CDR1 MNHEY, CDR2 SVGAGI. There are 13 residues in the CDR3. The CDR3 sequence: CASKGTVGEKLFF. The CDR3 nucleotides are TGTGCCAGCAAGGGGACAGTTGGTGAAAAACTGTTTTTT.

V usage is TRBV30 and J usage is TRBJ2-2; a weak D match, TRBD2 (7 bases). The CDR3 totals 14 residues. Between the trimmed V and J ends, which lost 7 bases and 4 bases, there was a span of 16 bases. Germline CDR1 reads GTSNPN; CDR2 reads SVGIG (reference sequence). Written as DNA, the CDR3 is TGTGCCTTCTCGGGGGGCCTGAGCACCGGGGAGCTGTTTTTT. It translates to CAFSGGLSTGELFF.

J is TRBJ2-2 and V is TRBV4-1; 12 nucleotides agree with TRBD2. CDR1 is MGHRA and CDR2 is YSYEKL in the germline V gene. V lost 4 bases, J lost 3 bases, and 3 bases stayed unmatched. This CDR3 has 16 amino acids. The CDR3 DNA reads TGCGCCAGCAGCCGACTAGCGGGGGATGACACCGGGGAGCTGTTTTTT. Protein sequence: CASSRLAGDDTGELFF.